This TCR beta chain came from a study of T cell responses to AZD1222 COVID-19 vaccine. Study-wide context: Second-dose recipients at about 4 or about 12 weeks were treated as one pooled group.

CDR1 and CDR2 (germline): SNHLY, FYNNEI. The junction had 7 bases not matched to a gene; V was cut back by 6 bases and J by 9 bases. This CDR3 spans 15 amino acids. Assay used: immunoSEQ multiplex PCR; TCRdb lists only in-frame clones, some missing. This table has about 120,000 clones, about 86% appearing once. Findings and caveats of the study: Breadth and depth of Spike-specific TCRs rose after two AZD1222 doses. Researchers took repertoire samples only after the peak T cell response had come.

About this clone: As yet, its antigen is unknown.

This receptor was identified in an adult in good health. This specimen was peripheral blood, taken on day 0 of AZD1222 vaccination. This rearrangement joins TRBV2 to TRBJ2-1; TRBD2 matches at 14 bases. CDR3 amino acids: CASRGTSGSYSEQFF. The DNA for the CDR3 is TGTGCCAGCAGGGGGACTAGCGGGAGCTATAGTGAGCAGTTCTTC.